The 9 T cell receptor beta chains below all came from one sample that was sequenced in a study of cytomegalovirus exposure and HLA in healthy donors. In the PCR, 60 Vbeta and 13 Jbeta primers were used. Clones were sequenced by immunoSEQ multiplex PCR, and TCRdb holds only the in-frame ones, with some missing. The top ten clones hold 0.7% to 0.8% of a sample with roughly 180,000 clones, 76% of them seen once. Sequences were obtained from PBMCs. These TCRs come from a female donor in good health and CMV-seronegative.

This chain links TRBV13 with TRBJ2-3; 11 bases are shared with TRBD1. Per the germline V gene, CDR1 is PRHDT and CDR2 is FYEKMQ (reference sequence). V lost 0 bases to trimming and J lost 4 bases; unmatched junction nucleotides: 12. The CDR3 has 19 residues. The CDR3 DNA is TGTGCCAGCAGCTTAGGGGCCCCCGGACAGGGGGCTTGGGCAGATACGCAGTATTTT. It specifies CASSLGAPGQGAWADTQYF.

The chain recombines TRBV28 with TRBJ2-3; 7 bases are a match to TRBD2. Per the germline V gene, CDR1 is MDHEN and CDR2 is SYDVKM. The CDR3 contains 14 residues. Trimming took 8 bases from V and 9 from J; bases not matched to a gene: 14. The chain's CDR3 is CASGPDGRQGTQYF. The CDR3, as DNA: TGTGCCAGCGGGCCTGACGGGAGGCAGGGAACGCAGTATTTT.

V is TRBV29-1 and J is TRBJ2-7; D is perhaps TRBD1 (6 bases). Germline loops: CDR1 SQVTM, CDR2 ANQGSEA. V was clipped by 4 bases and J by 5 bases, with 18 bases between them. This CDR3 comprises 14 residues. The DNA of the CDR3 is TGCAGCGTTGTGAATCCCGGGACACTGGACGAGCAGTACTTC. Translation gives CSVVNPGTLDEQYF.

This clone was counted between two and nine times. The sample carries other DNA sequences with the same CDR3. The DNA of the CDR3 is TGCGCCAGCAGCCAAGACCGAACAGGTATCGAAAAACTGTTTTTT. Protein: CASSQDRTGIEKLFF. The chain combines TRBV4-3 with TRBJ1-4; D is possibly TRBD1 (5 bases). The CDR3 has 15 residues. V was clipped by 0 bases and J by 8 bases, with 13 bases between them. Germline assignment: CDR1 LGHNA and CDR2 YSLEER.

The CDR3 nucleotides are TGTGCCAGCAGCTTACAGGGAAGAGGCAATCAGCCCCAGCATTTT. It translates to CASSLQGRGNQPQHF. The chain joins TRBV7-8 to TRBJ1-5, with D maybe TRBD1 (5 bases). V dropped 2 bases and J dropped 2 bases, with 10 bases sitting between them. CDR1 and CDR2 (germline): SGHVS, FQNEAQ. The CDR3 totals 15 residues.

The rearrangement links TRBV5-1 to TRBJ1-2; TRBD1 matches 7 bases. The CDR3 is made up of 14 amino acids. Germline CDR1 is SGHRS and CDR2 is YFSETQ. V gave up 1 base and J gave up 5 bases; unmatched junction bases: 5. The CDR3 protein is CASSLQGEGYGYTF. CDR3 coding DNA: TGCGCCAGCAGCTTGCAGGGGGAAGGATATGGCTACACCTTC. The variable domain in full, with the rest retrieved from reference TRBV5-1 and TRBJ1-2, is KAGVTQTPRYLIKTRGQQVTLSCSPISGHRSVSWYQQTPGQGLQFLFEYFSETQRNKGNFPGRFSGRQFSNSRSEMNVSTLELGDSALYLCASSLQGEGYGYTFGSGTRLTVV.

This clone showed up just once. The chain couples TRBV7-9 to TRBJ2-7; tentative D call: TRBD1 (6 bases). In germline, CDR1 is SEHNR, CDR2 FQNEAQ (reference sequence). V was shortened by 3 bases and J by 1 base, with 16 bases between the two germline ends. This CDR3 is built from 16 residues. Written as DNA, the CDR3 is TGTGCCAGCAGCTTCCCCCTCGCAGGGGCGTCCTACGAGCAGTACTTC. It is translated as CASSFPLAGASYEQYF.

This chain joins TRBV6-4 and TRBJ2-1; no firm D call. V was cut by 0 bases and J by 6 bases, with 9 bases left in between. The length of the CDR3 is 14 residues. Germline values: CDR1 MRHNA, CDR2 SNTAGT. The CDR3 region is CASSDSAWSNEQFF. The CDR3 DNA is TGTGCCAGCAGTGACTCCGCCTGGAGCAATGAGCAGTTCTTC.

The chain recombines TRBV5-6 with TRBJ2-7; D is possibly TRBD2 (5 bases). The ends were cut back, 5 bases at V and 9 bases at J, with 12 bases in the middle. The CDR3 contains 11 residues. Germline assignment: CDR1 SGHDT and CDR2 YYEEEE. The DNA of the CDR3 is TGTGCCAGCAGTGCCGCGGGTGGGCAGTACTTC. Its protein product is CASSAAGGQYF.